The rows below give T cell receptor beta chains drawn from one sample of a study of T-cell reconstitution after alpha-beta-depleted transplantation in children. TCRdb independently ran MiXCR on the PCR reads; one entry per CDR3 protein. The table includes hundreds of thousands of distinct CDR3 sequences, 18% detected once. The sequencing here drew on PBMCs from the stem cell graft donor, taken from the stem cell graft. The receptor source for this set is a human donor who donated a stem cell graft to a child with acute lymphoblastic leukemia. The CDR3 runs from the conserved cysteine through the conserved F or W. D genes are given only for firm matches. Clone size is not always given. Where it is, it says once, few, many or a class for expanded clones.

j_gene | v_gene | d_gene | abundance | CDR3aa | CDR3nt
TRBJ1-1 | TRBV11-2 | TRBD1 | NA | CASSRTGSTNTEAFF | TGTGCCAGCAGCCGGACAGGGTCCACGAACACTGAAGCTTTCTTT
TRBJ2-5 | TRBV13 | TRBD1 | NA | CASSTRDRGLGETQYF | TGTGCCAGCAGCACCCGCGACAGGGGGCTCGGAGAGACCCAGTACTTC
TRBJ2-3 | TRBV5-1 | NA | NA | CASCLGDVGQDTQYF | TGCGCCAGCTGCCTCGGGGACGTAGGGCAGGATACGCAGTATTTT
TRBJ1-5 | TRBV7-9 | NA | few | CASSLSGSSNQPQHF | TGTGCCAGCAGCTTATCGGGGTCGAGCAATCAGCCCCAGCATTTT
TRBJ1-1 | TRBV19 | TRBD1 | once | CASSDPTGWNTEAFF | TGTGCCAGTAGTGATCCGACAGGGTGGAACACTGAAGCTTTCTTT
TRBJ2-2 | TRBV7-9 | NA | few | CAGGSRGGTGELFF | TGTGCCGGAGGATCGCGGGGAGGCACCGGGGAGCTGTTTTTT
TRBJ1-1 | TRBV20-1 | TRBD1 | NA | CSARDTGQGVWEAFF | TGCAGTGCTAGAGATACGGGGCAGGGGGTATGGGAAGCTTTCTTT
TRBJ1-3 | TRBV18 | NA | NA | CASSPTTLSSGNTIYF | TGTGCCAGCTCACCGACAACTCTCAGCTCTGGAAACACCATATATTTT
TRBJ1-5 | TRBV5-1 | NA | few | CASSPRGGAGQPQHF | TGCGCCAGCAGCCCCCGGGGAGGGGCAGGGCAGCCCCAGCATTTT
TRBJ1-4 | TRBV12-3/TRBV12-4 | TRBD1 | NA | CASSRGTGINEKLFF | TGTGCCAGCAGTCGAGGGACAGGTATTAATGAAAAACTGTTTTTT
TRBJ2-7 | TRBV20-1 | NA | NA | CSASLIGGHYEQYF | TGCAGTGCTAGTTTGATAGGGGGACATTACGAGCAGTACTTC
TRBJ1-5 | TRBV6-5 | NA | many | CASSPGSGSDQPQHF | TGTGCCAGCAGTCCGGGGTCGGGGAGTGATCAGCCCCAGCATTTT
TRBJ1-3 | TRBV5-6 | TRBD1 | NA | CASSLAMTGAQDGNTIYF | TGTGCCAGCAGCTTGGCTATGACAGGGGCGCAAGACGGTAACACCATATATTTT
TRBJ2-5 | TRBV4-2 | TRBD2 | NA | CASSQVPGLAGETQYF | TGTGCCAGCAGCCAAGTCCCCGGACTAGCGGGAGAGACCCAGTACTTC
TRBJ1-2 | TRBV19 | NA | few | CASSYPGQRYTF | TGTGCCAGTAGTTACCCGGGACAACGGTACACCTTC
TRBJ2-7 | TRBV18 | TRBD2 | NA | CASSRLPTSGNSYDQYF | TGTGCCAGCTCCCGACTGCCGACTAGCGGGAACTCCTACGACCAGTACTTC
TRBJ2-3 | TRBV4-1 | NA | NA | CASSQELRTQYF | TGCGCCAGCAGCCAAGAGCTTCGGACGCAGTATTTT
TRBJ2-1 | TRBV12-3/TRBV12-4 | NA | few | CASSLVRERNNEQFF | TGTGCCAGCAGTTTAGTACGGGAGAGAAACAATGAGCAGTTCTTC
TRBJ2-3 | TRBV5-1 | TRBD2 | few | CASSFLRGGNTDTQYF | TGCGCCAGCAGCTTCCTACGGGGAGGGAACACAGATACGCAGTATTTT
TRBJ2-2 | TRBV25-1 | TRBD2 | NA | CASRPSGRAGELFF | TGTGCCAGCAGACCCAGCGGGAGGGCCGGGGAGCTGTTTTTT
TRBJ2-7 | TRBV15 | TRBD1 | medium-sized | CATSRPGTGHEQYF | TGTGCCACCAGCAGACCCGGGACAGGTCACGAGCAGTACTTC
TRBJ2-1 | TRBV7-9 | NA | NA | CASSGRLGGEQFF | TGTGCCAGCAGCGGCAGGTTGGGGGGTGAGCAGTTCTTC
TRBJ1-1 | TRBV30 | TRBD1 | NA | CAWSRTGLNTEAFF | TGTGCCTGGAGTAGGACAGGGCTGAACACTGAAGCTTTCTTT
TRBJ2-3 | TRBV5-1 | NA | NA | CASSLDPTVDTQYF | TGCGCCAGCAGCTTGGATCCGACGGTCGATACGCAGTATTTT
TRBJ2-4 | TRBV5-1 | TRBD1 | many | CASSLDRGLAKNIQYF | TGCGCCAGCAGCTTGGATAGGGGGCTAGCCAAAAACATTCAGTACTTC
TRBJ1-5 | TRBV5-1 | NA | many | CASSLVQPQHF | TGCGCCAGCAGCTTGGTTCAGCCCCAGCATTTT
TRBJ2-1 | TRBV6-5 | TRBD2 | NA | CASSLPRAGGSYNEQFF | TGTGCCAGCAGTCTACCTAGGGCGGGAGGGTCCTACAATGAGCAGTTCTTC
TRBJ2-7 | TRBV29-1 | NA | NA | CSVESAFSGEQYF | TGCAGCGTTGAATCTGCCTTTTCTGGCGAGCAGTACTTC
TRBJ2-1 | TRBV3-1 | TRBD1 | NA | CASMTGHYNEQFF | TGTGCCAGCATGACAGGGCACTACAATGAGCAGTTCTTC
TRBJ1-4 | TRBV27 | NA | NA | CASRPWIPGEGKLFF | TGTGCCAGCAGGCCTTGGATTCCCGGAGAGGGAAAACTGTTTTTT
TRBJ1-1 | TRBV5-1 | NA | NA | CASSLFSENMNTEAFF | TGCGCCAGCAGCTTGTTTTCCGAGAACATGAACACTGAAGCTTTCTTT
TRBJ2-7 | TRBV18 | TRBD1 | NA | CASSPQPGQGATHYEQYF | TGTGCCAGCTCACCACAACCGGGACAGGGAGCTACCCACTACGAGCAGTACTTC
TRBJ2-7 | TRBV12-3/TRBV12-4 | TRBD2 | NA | CASSPGGGRYLYEQYF | TGTGCCAGCAGTCCTGGAGGCGGGAGGTACCTTTACGAGCAGTACTTC
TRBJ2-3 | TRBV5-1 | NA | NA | CASSARPWPEGTDTQYF | TGCGCCAGCAGCGCCCGGCCCTGGCCTGAGGGCACAGATACGCAGTATTTT
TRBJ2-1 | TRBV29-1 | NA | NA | CSVVMGGQFF | TGCAGCGTTGTAATGGGGGGGCAGTTCTTC
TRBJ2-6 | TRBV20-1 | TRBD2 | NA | CSAKGEGSGANVLTF | TGCAGTGCCAAAGGGGAGGGCTCTGGGGCCAACGTCCTGACTTTC
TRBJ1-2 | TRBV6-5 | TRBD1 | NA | CASSSPGQSNYGYTF | TGTGCCAGCAGTTCCCCGGGACAGTCAAACTATGGCTACACCTTC
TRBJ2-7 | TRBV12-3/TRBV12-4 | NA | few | CASSLSSRVYEQYF | TGTGCCAGCAGTTTATCTAGCCGGGTATACGAGCAGTACTTC
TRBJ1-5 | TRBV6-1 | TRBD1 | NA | CASAQGQGARGAQPQHF | TGTGCCAGCGCCCAGGGACAGGGGGCGAGGGGGGCCCAGCCCCAGCATTTT
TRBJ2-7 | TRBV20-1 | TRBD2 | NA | CSANSLAVEQYF | TGCAGTGCTAACTCACTAGCGGTAGAGCAGTACTTC
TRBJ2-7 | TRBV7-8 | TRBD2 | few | CASSLASRLADYEQYF | TGTGCCAGCAGCTTAGCGTCCCGACTAGCGGACTACGAGCAGTACTTC
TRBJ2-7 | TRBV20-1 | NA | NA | CSARDVTDEQYF | TGCAGTGCTAGAGATGTAACGGACGAGCAGTACTTC
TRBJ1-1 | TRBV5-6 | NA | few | CASSLAPNTEAFF | TGTGCCAGCAGCTTGGCCCCGAACACTGAAGCTTTCTTT
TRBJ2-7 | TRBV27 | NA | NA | CASSLSIGHSYEQYF | TGTGCCAGCAGTTTATCGATAGGACACTCCTACGAGCAGTACTTC
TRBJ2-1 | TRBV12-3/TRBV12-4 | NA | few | CASSFWAGEVNEQFF | TGTGCCAGCAGTTTTTGGGCAGGGGAGGTCAATGAGCAGTTCTTC
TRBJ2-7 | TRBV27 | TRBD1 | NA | CASSPRTGLRIF | TGTGCCAGCAGTCCTCGGACAGGGTTACGGATCTTC
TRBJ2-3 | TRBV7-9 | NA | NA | CASNLGRVDTDTQYF | TGTGCCAGCAACCTCGGACGGGTGGACACAGATACGCAGTATTTT
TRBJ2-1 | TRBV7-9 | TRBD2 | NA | CASSLTADGRARNEQFF | TGTGCCAGCAGCTTAACAGCGGACGGGAGGGCCCGCAATGAGCAGTTCTTC
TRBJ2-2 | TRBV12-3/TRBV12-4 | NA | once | CASNPDRVNTGELFF | TGTGCCAGCAACCCGGACAGAGTCAACACCGGGGAGCTGTTTTTT
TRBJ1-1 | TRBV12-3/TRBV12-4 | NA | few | CASTSRGTRTEAFF | TGTGCCAGCACCTCGAGGGGGACGAGGACTGAAGCTTTCTTT
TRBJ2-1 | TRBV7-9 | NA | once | CASSLAQGLFYNEQFF | TGTGCCAGCAGCTTAGCGCAGGGCCTATTCTACAATGAGCAGTTCTTC
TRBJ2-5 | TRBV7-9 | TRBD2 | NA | CASSLTAGVHQETQYF | TGTGCCAGCAGCTTAACAGCGGGAGTCCACCAAGAGACCCAGTACTTC
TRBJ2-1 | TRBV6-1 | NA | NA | CASSDRLGSYNEQFF | TGTGCCAGCAGTGATCGTCTGGGCTCCTACAATGAGCAGTTCTTC
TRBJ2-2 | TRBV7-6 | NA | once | CASTRVTGELFF | TGTGCCAGTACTCGGGTCACCGGGGAGCTGTTTTTT
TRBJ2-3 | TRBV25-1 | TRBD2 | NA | CASSSATSGRRTDTQYF | TGTGCCAGCAGTTCGGCGACTAGCGGGAGAAGGACAGATACGCAGTATTTT